This T cell receptor (beta chain) was captured in a study of blood T cell repertoires in COVID-19. In the study overall: COVID-19 samples from acute and convalescent phases originated in the United States, Italy and Spain. Nucleic acid was either cDNA or gDNA, and it came from T cells, B-cell-depleted T cells, or PBMCs.

Original methodology: How many nucleated cells were present was estimated from reference gene primer amplification. Some clones are missing from TCRdb's copy, which holds only in-frame ones; the method was immunoSEQ multiplex PCR. Clone size and V and J calls were adopted from that table, with D and trimming inferred from the DNA. The table lists some 190,000 clones, 80% to 90% of them singletons. Trimming pared 4 bases from V and 7 bases from J, leaving 15 bases between. Germline values: CDR1 KGHSH, CDR2 LQKENI. This CDR3 has 14 residues. Sequenced material: peripheral blood. The chain uses TRBV18 and TRBJ2-3, with TRBD2 as a possible D gene (6 bases). This receptor was identified in a human donor with active or convalescent COVID-19. The donor label of this sample is uncertain. CDR3 region: CASSLRDSQNTQYF. The CDR3 DNA reads as TGTGCCAGCTCACTTCGGGACTCTCAAAATACGCAGTATTTT.